The rows below give T cell receptor beta chains drawn from one sample of a study of tumor-infiltrating lymphocytes in oesophageal squamous cell carcinoma. Using its own MiXCR run on the PCR reads, TCRdb lists one record per CDR3 protein. The sample has approximately 19,000 distinct CDR3 sequences; just over 40% are singletons. The specimen sequenced was normal esophageal tissue next to the tumor. Source of these receptors: a male donor with esophageal squamous cell carcinoma. CDR3s include the opening cysteine and the closing phenylalanine or tryptophan. A D gene is named only where the DNA matches it firmly. Clone size is given for some rows only: seen once, a few or many times, or a class if the clone is expanded.

>TRBJ1-5|TRBV6-1|many|-
TGTGCCAGCAGTCCCTCGTCGCAAAATCAGCCCCAGCATTTT
CASSPSSQNQPQHF
>TRBJ2-7|TRBV7-6|-|-
TGTGCCAGCAGCTTAGCGTCAGGCGGCTCCTACGAGCAGTACTTC
CASSLASGGSYEQYF
>TRBJ2-1|TRBV7-2|-|-
TGTGCCAGCAGCCGCGGGCGGCGAAATGAGCAGTTCTTC
CASSRGRRNEQFF
>TRBJ1-2|TRBV7-9|many|TRBD1
TGTGCCAGCAGCTCGACAGGGGGACATGGCTACACCTTC
CASSSTGGHGYTF
>TRBJ2-1|TRBV7-6|few|-
TGTGCTAGCAGCCCGCTCCCCGACAGGTCAGTACCCAATGAGCAGTTCTTC
CASSPLPDRSVPNEQFF
>TRBJ2-3|TRBV11-2|medium-sized|-
TGTGCCAGCAGCGGCGCAGATACGCAGTATTTT
CASSGADTQYF
>TRBJ2-7|TRBV19|-|TRBD1
TGTGCCACCAAGGGGACAGGGACCTACGAGCAGTACTTC
CATKGTGTYEQYF
>TRBJ2-7|TRBV7-9|many|-
TGTGCCAGCACCGACTTTGACGAGCAGTACTTC
CASTDFDEQYF
>TRBJ2-3|TRBV7-9|medium-sized|-
TGTGCCAGCGGGGGTACTGTGGATACGCAGTATTTT
CASGGTVDTQYF
>TRBJ2-1|TRBV7-6|-|-
TGTGCCAGCAGCTTAGTAGGGCCAGAGCAGTTCTTC
CASSLVGPEQFF
>TRBJ2-1|TRBV7-8|medium-sized|-
TGTGCCAGCAGCCGCGGGTTTATGGATGAGCAGTTCTTC
CASSRGFMDEQFF
>TRBJ1-1|TRBV19|-|-
TGTGCCAGTAGTATGGGTGGCCTCTCCGGGAACACTGAAGCTTTCTTT
CASSMGGLSGNTEAFF
>TRBJ2-7|TRBV10-3|-|-
TGTGCCACCTTGAACGGAATTGGGACCGAGCAGTACTTC
CATLNGIGTEQYF
>TRBJ1-4|TRBV24-1|medium-sized|-
TGTGCCACCAGTGACAGACCGAATGAAAAACTGTTTTTT
CATSDRPNEKLFF
>TRBJ2-7|TRBV7-2|-|-
TGTGCCAGCAGCCAGATCGCCTACGAGCAGTACTTC
CASSQIAYEQYF
>TRBJ1-4|TRBV7-2|medium-sized|-
TGTGCCAGCAGCTCGGGAACAACTAATGAAAAACTGTTTTTT
CASSSGTTNEKLFF
>TRBJ1-1|TRBV18|few|-
TGTGCCAGCTCACCCCGGGGGCTGCAGAACACTGAAGCTTTCTTT
CASSPRGLQNTEAFF
>TRBJ2-7|TRBV7-2|few|TRBD2
TGTGCCAGCAGCCAACAAAGCGGGAGCTCATACGAGCAGTACTTC
CASSQQSGSSYEQYF
>TRBJ1-2|TRBV24-1|-|-
TGTGCCACCAGTGATACACAAGCCCGAGGCTATGGCTACACCTTC
CATSDTQARGYGYTF
>TRBJ1-2|TRBV19|many|-
TGTGCCAGTAGACCGCAGTTTAATTATGGCTACACCTTC
CASRPQFNYGYTF
>TRBJ2-7|TRBV5-1|many|-
TGCGCCAGCAGTAGGGACTTCTACGAGCAGTACTTC
CASSRDFYEQYF
>TRBJ2-6|TRBV7-2|-|-
TGTGCCAGCAGCTTCGGGGTTAGCTCTGGGGCCAACGTCCTGACTTTC
CASSFGVSSGANVLTF
>TRBJ2-7|TRBV7-2|few|TRBD1
TGTGCCAGCAGCTTGAAGGGGGCCAACTCCTACGAGCAGTACTTC
CASSLKGANSYEQYF
>TRBJ2-2|TRBV4-2|many|-
TGTGCCAGCAGCCAAGACCTAACGAACACCGGGGAGCTGTTTTTT
CASSQDLTNTGELFF
>TRBJ2-3|TRBV7-2|-|TRBD2
TGTGCCAGCAGGCCGGGCGGGGGGCGAACAGATACGCAGTATTTT
CASRPGGGRTDTQYF
>TRBJ2-7|TRBV7-2|-|-
TGTGCCAGCAGCTTATGGGGCCAAAACTCCTACAATGAGCAGTACTTC
CASSLWGQNSYNEQYF
>TRBJ2-2|TRBV6-4|many|TRBD1
TGTGCCAGCAGGAGGGACAGGTACACCGGGGAGCTGTTTTTT
CASRRDRYTGELFF
>TRBJ1-6|TRBV12-3/TRBV12-4|many|TRBD1
TGTGCCAGCAGCCCAACAGGGGGCCGGGCACCCCTCCACTTT
CASSPTGGRAPLHF
>TRBJ2-7|TRBV24-1|-|TRBD2
TGTGCCACCAGTGATCCGCAGGGACTAGAACGGAATGAGCAGTACTTC
CATSDPQGLERNEQYF
>TRBJ2-7|TRBV7-4|few|-
TGTGCCAGCAGCTTAGCCCAATACGAGCAGTACTTC
CASSLAQYEQYF
>TRBJ2-3|TRBV6-5|-|-
TGTGCCAGCAGTAACGACCTAGATACGCAGTATTTT
CASSNDLDTQYF
>TRBJ1-1|TRBV6-1|-|TRBD1
TGTGCCAGCAGTTACGGCTTCGTGACAGGGTTGAACACTGAAGCTTTCTTT
CASSYGFVTGLNTEAFF
>TRBJ2-1|TRBV5-5|many|-
TGTGCCAGCAGCTTTACGGACCAAAACAATGAGCAGTTCTTC
CASSFTDQNNEQFF
>TRBJ1-2|TRBV12-3/TRBV12-4|-|TRBD1
TGTGCCAGCAGTTTCCCACAGGGGGCAGGAGGCTACACCTTC
CASSFPQGAGGYTF
>TRBJ2-7|TRBV6-4|-|-
TGTGCCAGCAGTCGGTGGAAGGGTTACGAGCAGTACTTC
CASSRWKGYEQYF
>TRBJ2-2|TRBV12-3/TRBV12-4|medium-sized|-
TGTGCCAGCAGTGACAGGGCGGGAAACACCGGGGAGCTGTTTTTT
CASSDRAGNTGELFF
>TRBJ2-7|TRBV27|-|TRBD2
TGTGCCAGCAGTTGGCTTAGCGGGAGGCCCTACGAGCAGTACTTC
CASSWLSGRPYEQYF
>TRBJ2-4|TRBV7-2|-|TRBD2
TGTGCCAGCGATCCGGGGGGGGGCTACAATGAGCAGTACTTC
CASDPGGGYNEQYF
>TRBJ2-7|TRBV24-1|many|-
TGTGCCACCAGTGGGGGGAGCTCCTACGAGCAGTACTTC
CATSGGSSYEQYF
>TRBJ1-2|TRBV7-2|-|-
TGTGCCAGCAGCCCGGGGCTCTATGGCTACACCTTC
CASSPGLYGYTF
>TRBJ2-3|TRBV4-1|few|TRBD2
TGCGCCAGCAGCCCGGGGGGGGGCGACGTAGATACGCAGTATTTT
CASSPGGGDVDTQYF
>TRBJ2-7|TRBV11-2|many|TRBD1
TGTGCCAGCAGCTCAACCGGGACAGACTCCTACGAGCAGTACTTC
CASSSTGTDSYEQYF
>TRBJ2-1|TRBV10-1|medium-sized|-
TGCGCCAGCAGTGATCGTAATGAGCAGTTCTTC
CASSDRNEQFF
>TRBJ1-5|TRBV18|few|TRBD1
TGTGCCAGCTCACCTGGACAGGGTGATCAGCCCCAGCATTTT
CASSPGQGDQPQHF
>TRBJ2-7|TRBV7-2|-|TRBD2
TGTGCCAGCAGCCCTAGCGGGACTTTCTACGAGCAGTACTTC
CASSPSGTFYEQYF
>TRBJ2-7|TRBV11-2|-|TRBD2
TGTGCCAGCAGCTTAAGAGCGGGAGGGAATGAGCAGTACTTC
CASSLRAGGNEQYF
>TRBJ1-6|TRBV15|-|-
TGTGCCACCAGCAGAGCCGGGGGTCTTAGCTCACCCCTCCCCTTT
CATSRAGGLSSPLPF
>TRBJ2-4|TRBV4-1|-|-
TGCGCCAGCAGCCAATTCGCAGACTCAGGGGCCAAAAACATTCAGTACTTC
CASSQFADSGAKNIQYF